This T cell receptor beta chain emerged from a study of long-term antiretroviral therapy in people with HIV. Survey level was the resolution at which the v3.0 immunoSEQ assay ran. Sequencing was directed toward 40,000-50,000 T-cell genomes in each sample. Profiled with immunoSEQ multiplex PCR; TCRdb holds only in-frame clones, not every one. The data hold about 7,000 clones, with 73% observed a single time. Per germline, CDR1 SGHTA and CDR2 FQGNSA. This CDR3 is 14 amino acids long. Trimming removed 2 bases from V and 8 bases from J; junction bases left unmatched: 3. Every donor had one or more pre-ART and two or more post-ART PBMC samples. The study used samples holding roughly 1-10 million cryopreserved PBMC before DNA extraction.

The V gene is TRBV7-2, the J gene TRBJ1-4, with 9 bases identical to TRBD1. This sample comprised unsorted PBMCs, obtained 0.2 years after starting antiretroviral therapy. The TCR sequence derives from a man aged 35-49 years with HIV. This CDR3 is CASSLTGGGEKLFF. For the CDR3, the DNA is TGTGCCAGCAGCTTAACAGGGGGCGGAGAAAAACTGTTTTTT.